This T cell receptor beta chain was retrieved from a study of shared clonotypes between healthy human individuals. Original handling: In the immunoSEQ data, sequences were junction-only and lacked quality scores, so filtering differed. The protocol was immunoSEQ multiplex PCR, while the TCRdb copy is restricted to in-frame clones and leaves out a portion. The DNA was the basis for D and trimming; V, J and clone size are from that table. Of 2 million to 2.5 million clones listed, more than 85% were seen once; the top ten hold approximately 0.36%. CDR3 size: 15 residues. Germline CDR1 and CDR2: SGHRS and YFSETQ. Losses at the gene ends were 4 bases for V and 2 bases for J; bases not matched to a gene: 6.

This receptor was taken from a man aged 18 to 29 in good health. Some clones in this sample may be carry-over from other donors' samples. The chain employs TRBV5-1 and TRBJ2-5; 9 bases line up with TRBD2. Sequenced input: naive CD4+ T cells from PBMCs. Noted subset: CD45RA+ positively selected. The CDR3 nucleotides are TGCGCCAGCAGCCCACACACTAGCGGGCAAGAGACCCAGTACTTC. Translation gives CASSPHTSGQETQYF.